These T cell receptor beta chains were read from a single sample in a study of T cell responses to AZD1222 COVID-19 vaccine. This table comes from immunoSEQ multiplex PCR, and its TCRdb copy is limited to in-frame clones, with some not included. There are roughly 180,000 clones in the sample; 80% to 95% occur only once, and around 0.96% lies in the top ten. Sequenced material: peripheral blood, taken 28 days after the second dose of the MenACWY control vaccine. The receptors stem from an adult who received the MenACWY meningococcal vaccine as a control. Both conserved end residues are part of each CDR3. D genes are given only for firm matches. Rows give clone size only sometimes, using once, few, many, or a class for an expanded clone.

size: NA
J: TRBJ1-1
D: NA
V: TRBV9
DNA: TGTGCCAGCAGCGTAGGGGGTGCTGAAGCTTTCTTT
CDR3: CASSVGGAEAFF

size: NA
J: TRBJ1-6
D: NA
V: TRBV7-2
DNA: TGTGCCAGCAGCTTAGGTTCGAATTATCAATCACCCCTCCACTTT
CDR3: CASSLGSNYQSPLHF

size: NA
J: TRBJ1-6
D: NA
V: TRBV28
DNA: TGTGCCAGCAGTTTAAATAATTCACCCCTCCACTTT
CDR3: CASSLNNSPLHF

size: NA
J: TRBJ2-7
D: NA
V: TRBV3-1/TRBV3-2
DNA: TGTGCCAGCAGCCAAGGGACAGTCTACGAGCAGTACTTC
CDR3: CASSQGTVYEQYF

size: NA
J: TRBJ1-6
D: NA
V: TRBV6-5
DNA: TGTGCCAGCAGTTACTGGAAGACACGTAATTCACCCCTCCACTTT
CDR3: CASSYWKTRNSPLHF

size: NA
J: TRBJ1-2
D: NA
V: TRBV5-1
DNA: TGCGCCAGCAGGCCGGAGACGGGGCTCTATGGCTACACCTTC
CDR3: CASRPETGLYGYTF

size: NA
J: TRBJ1-1
D: NA
V: TRBV20-1
DNA: TGCAGTGCTAGCGGCGACACTGAAGCTTTCTTT
CDR3: CSASGDTEAFF

size: NA
J: TRBJ2-3
D: TRBD1
V: TRBV12-5
DNA: TGTGCTAGTGGCTCCGGGACAGGGGCAACAAATACGCAGTATTTT
CDR3: CASGSGTGATNTQYF

size: NA
J: TRBJ2-7
D: NA
V: TRBV3-1/TRBV3-2
DNA: TGTGCCAGCAGCCCGACAGAGTACGAGCAGTACTTC
CDR3: CASSPTEYEQYF

size: once
J: TRBJ2-3
D: NA
V: TRBV19
DNA: TGTGCCAGTAGTGTAGGTCTTTTGGGGGGGGGCAATTCGGCGCAGTATTTT
CDR3: CASSVGLLGGGNSAQYF

size: NA
J: TRBJ2-2
D: NA
V: TRBV14
DNA: TGTGCCAGCAGCCAAGTTGGGCAGGGGAACACCGGGGAGCTGTTTTTT
CDR3: CASSQVGQGNTGELFF

size: once
J: TRBJ1-1
D: NA
V: TRBV28
DNA: TGTGCCAGCAGTAGCATGCAGGGCAGGGGCCCTGAAGCTTTCTTT
CDR3: CASSSMQGRGPEAFF

size: NA
J: TRBJ2-5
D: TRBD2
V: TRBV6-4
DNA: TGTGCCAGCAGTGACTCGATGATCCAGCGGGGGGGCCGGTCAGAGACCCAGTACTTC
CDR3: CASSDSMIQRGGRSETQYF

size: few
J: TRBJ1-2
D: NA
V: TRBV19
DNA: TGTGCCAGTACCCCACGAAACGGGTGGAAGGATGGCTACACCTTC
CDR3: CASTPRNGWKDGYTF

size: once
J: TRBJ1-2
D: NA
V: TRBV7-8
DNA: TGTGCCAGCAGCTTAGGTTCGGGGCGCGGGGGCTACACCTTC
CDR3: CASSLGSGRGGYTF

size: NA
J: TRBJ1-1
D: TRBD1
V: TRBV5-6
DNA: TGTGCCAGCAGCGCGACGGACAGGGGGATAGCGGAAGCTTTCTTT
CDR3: CASSATDRGIAEAFF

size: few
J: TRBJ1-5
D: TRBD1
V: TRBV28
DNA: TGTGCCAGCAGTTCGGGACAGCGCAATCAGCCCCAGCATTTT
CDR3: CASSSGQRNQPQHF

size: few
J: TRBJ1-1
D: NA
V: TRBV20-1
DNA: TGCAGTGCTAGTTCGTCTGGAGGGTTTCGGGGTGAAGCTTTCTTT
CDR3: CSASSSGGFRGEAFF

size: NA
J: TRBJ1-2
D: NA
V: TRBV4-3
DNA: TGCGCCAGCAGCCAGACTCGAAGGCTCCCTTATGGCTACACCTTC
CDR3: CASSQTRRLPYGYTF

size: NA
J: TRBJ1-6
D: NA
V: TRBV5-1
DNA: TGCGCCAGCAGCTTGGCGGCGGGGGCGCAAAATTCACCCCTCCACTTT
CDR3: CASSLAAGAQNSPLHF

size: NA
J: TRBJ2-2
D: NA
V: TRBV30
DNA: TGTGCCTGGAGTGTACGCCAAGCGGGGAACACCGGGGAGCTGTTTTTT
CDR3: CAWSVRQAGNTGELFF